This TCR beta chain was sequenced for a study of beta chain features in type 1 diabetes. Regarding the study as a whole: Resolution of whether HLA type affects TCRB rearrangement was not achieved here. Cells carrying high TCR expression could end up over-represented when cDNA is sequenced. TCRB CDR3s were moderately but significantly shorter in Type 1 diabetes patients in all four CD4+ subsets.

Expressed TCRB transcripts were sequenced after all isolated RNA was converted to cDNA. The read count averaged around 3.6 million across naive, central memory and regulatory T cell samples. TCRdb's copy holds only in-frame clones and misses some; the assay was immunoSEQ multiplex PCR. The sample consists of 500,000 to 650,000 clones, approximately 13% of them appearing once. Note on this clone: Its antigen is as yet unknown.

Once sorted, every population was more than 95% pure. Germline values: CDR1 LNHDA, CDR2 SQIVND (reference sequence). With 1 base removed from V and 1 base from J, the gap between germline ends came to 8 bases. The CDR3 consists of 15 residues. The sequence was obtained from a man younger than 40 with type 1 diabetes. The sample comprised naive CD4+ T cells from blood. This chain uses TRBV19 with TRBJ1-5, with D possibly being TRBD1 (5 bases). The chain's CDR3 is CASSIVGLSNQPQHF. The CDR3, as DNA: TGTGCCAGTAGTATAGTGGGACTCAGCAATCAGCCCCAGCATTTT.